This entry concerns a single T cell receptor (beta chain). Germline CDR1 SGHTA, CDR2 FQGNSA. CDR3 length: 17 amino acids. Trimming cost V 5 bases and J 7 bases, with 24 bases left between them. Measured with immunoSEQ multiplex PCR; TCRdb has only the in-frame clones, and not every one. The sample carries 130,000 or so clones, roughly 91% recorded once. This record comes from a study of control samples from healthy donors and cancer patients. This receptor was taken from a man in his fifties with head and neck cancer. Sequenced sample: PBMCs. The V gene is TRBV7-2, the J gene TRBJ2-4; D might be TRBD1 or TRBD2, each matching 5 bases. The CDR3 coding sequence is TGTGCCAGCAGCCCTAGGGGAACTAGTCAAGGGTTGAACATTCAGTACTTC. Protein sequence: CASSPRGTSQGLNIQYF.